In this sample, the clone carrying this T cell receptor beta chain turned up a few times. The antigen is undetermined. These data belong to a study of response to subunit inactivated influenza vaccine. Findings and limits, study-wide: A suggestion made by the authors is that each seasonal influenza vaccination recruits few new T cells.

The CDR3 is 20 residues long. Germline V CDR1 and CDR2: LGHNA, YSLEER. Trimming removed 1 base at V and 0 bases at J, with 21 bases between. TCRdb redid the calling of the RT-PCR reads with MiXCR, one entry per CDR3 protein. The repertoire holds over 650,000 distinct CDR3 sequences, approximately 17% seen once, with roughly a tenth in the top ten. The starting material was PBMCs from blood, obtained about 5 days after vaccination. The TCR was taken from a man in his fifties or sixties who received an inactivated influenza vaccine. The chain combines TRBV4-3 with TRBJ2-2; unclear D gene. The CDR3 sequence is CASSQVEWRSSLTNTGELFF. CDR3 nucleotide sequence: TGCGCCAGCAGCCAAGTAGAGTGGCGGAGCTCCCTAACGAACACCGGGGAGCTGTTTTTT.